This TCR beta chain was recorded in a study of Graves' ophthalmopathy and Graves' hyperthyroidism. This clonotype was seen ten or more times. Ineligible for inclusion were patients with other autoimmune diseases, uncontrolled infections, pregnancy or lactation. The CDR3 is 13 amino acids. Germline-derived CDR1 and CDR2 are DFQATT and SNEGSKA (reference sequence). V lost 6 bases to trimming and J lost 2 bases, with 14 bases between them. The authors amplified TCR beta CDR3 regions, and they did so from RNA transcripts for repertoire sequencing. Second-round multiplex PCR came after a first-round RT-PCR that employed HTBI primers. One entry per CDR3 protein, called by TCRdb with MiXCR from the multiplex PCR reads. Of hundreds of thousands of distinct CDR3 sequences listed, roughly 50% are singletons.

The TCR comes from an adult man with Graves' ophthalmopathy. Material: peripheral blood. The chain carries TRBV20-1 and TRBJ2-7; perhaps TRBD1 as D (6 bases). The DNA for the CDR3 is TGCAGTGCCATACCGACAGGCGCCTACGAGCAGTACTTC. Encoded protein: CSAIPTGAYEQYF.